These T cell receptor beta chains were read from a single sample in a study of early T cells in non-severe SARS-CoV-2 infection. TCRdb recomputed calls from the 5' RACE reads with MiXCR, one row per CDR3 protein. The table lists around 93,000 distinct CDR3 sequences, 10% to 15% of them singletons. The sample here was whole blood, taken at baseline. These receptors were collected from an adult who was a healthcare worker with PCR-confirmed SARS-CoV-2 infection or an uninfected control (not recorded which). Both conserved end residues are trimmed from each CDR3.

j_call v_call cdr3_aa
TRBJ1-2 TRBV4-1 ASSLARQEYGYT
TRBJ1-5 TRBV7-9 ASSLDRELNQPQH
TRBJ2-6 TRBV19 ATTVHSGANVLT
TRBJ1-6 TRBV3-1 ASSQSTGYLDSPLH
TRBJ2-7 TRBV11-2 ASSTGTTYEQY
TRBJ2-7 TRBV11-3 ASSFGIASYEQY
TRBJ2-7 TRBV7-3 ASSSALGYEQY
TRBJ2-7 TRBV5-1 ASSFSRTSGELPDEQY
TRBJ2-1 TRBV9 ASSVGLAEFNEQF
TRBJ2-2 TRBV11-2 ASSLGPGQGVTGELF
TRBJ2-1 TRBV19 ASTRQAGPLGNEQF
TRBJ2-1 TRBV7-8 ASSWWTGDNEQF
TRBJ2-5 TRBV20-1 SARARVETQY
TRBJ1-1 TRBV20-1 SARSRRGSTEAF
TRBJ1-6 TRBV7-3 ARRVRTPLH
TRBJ2-7 TRBV11-1 ASSLDRGWSYEQY
TRBJ2-2 TRBV5-1 ASSLTYRETGELF
TRBJ1-2 TRBV2 ASSLGQGAWYT
TRBJ2-7 TRBV7-2 ASSLVQGRYEQY
TRBJ1-5 TRBV27 ASSLWRAYNQPQH
TRBJ2-3 TRBV2 ASLAGTSTDTQY